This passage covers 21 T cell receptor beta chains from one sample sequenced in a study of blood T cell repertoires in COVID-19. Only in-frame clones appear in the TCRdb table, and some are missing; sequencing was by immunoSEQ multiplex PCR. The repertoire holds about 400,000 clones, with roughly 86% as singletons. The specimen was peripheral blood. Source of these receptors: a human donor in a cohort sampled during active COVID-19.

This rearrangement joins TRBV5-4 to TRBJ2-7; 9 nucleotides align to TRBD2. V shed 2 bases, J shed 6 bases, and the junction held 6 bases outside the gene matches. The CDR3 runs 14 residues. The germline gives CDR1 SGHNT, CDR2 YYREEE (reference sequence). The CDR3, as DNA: TGTGCCAGCAGCTTTGCGGGAGGGCCAGCCGAGCAGTACTTC. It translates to CASSFAGGPAEQYF.

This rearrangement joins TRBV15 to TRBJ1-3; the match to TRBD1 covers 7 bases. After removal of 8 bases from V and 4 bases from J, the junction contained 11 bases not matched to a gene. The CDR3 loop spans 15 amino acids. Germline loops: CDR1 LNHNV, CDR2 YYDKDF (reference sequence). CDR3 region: CATSNDREVGNTIYF. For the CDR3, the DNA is TGTGCCACCTCCAATGACAGGGAGGTAGGAAACACCATATATTTT.

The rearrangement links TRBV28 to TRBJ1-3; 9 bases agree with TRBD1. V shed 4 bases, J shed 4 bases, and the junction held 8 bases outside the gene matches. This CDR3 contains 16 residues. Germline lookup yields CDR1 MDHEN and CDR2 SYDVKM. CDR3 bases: TGTGCCAGCAGTTATTCATCCGGGACAGGGGGAAACACCATATATTTT. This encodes CASSYSSGTGGNTIYF.

CDR3 coding DNA: TGTGCCAGCAGGCAGGGCCATGAAGCTTTCTTT. This encodes CASRQGHEAFF. The chain carries TRBV3-1 (or the pseudogene TRBV3-2) and TRBJ1-1; weak D call: TRBD1 (5 bases). There are 11 residues in the CDR3. Germline CDR1 reads LGHDT; CDR2 reads YNNKEL (reference sequence). The V gene lost 6 bases and the J gene lost 7 bases, with 9 bases spanning the gap.

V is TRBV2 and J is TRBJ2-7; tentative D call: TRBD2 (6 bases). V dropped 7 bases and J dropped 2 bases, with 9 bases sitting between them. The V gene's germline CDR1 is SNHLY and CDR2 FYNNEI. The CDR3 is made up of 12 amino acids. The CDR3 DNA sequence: TGTGCCAGCAAGCGGGCCACCTACGAGCAGTACTTC. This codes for CASKRATYEQYF. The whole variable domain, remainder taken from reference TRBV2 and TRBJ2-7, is EPEVTQTPSHQVTQMGQEVILRCVPISNHLYFYWYRQILGQKVEFLVSFYNNEISEKSEIFDDQFSVERPDGSNFTLKIRSTKLEDSAMYFCASKRATYEQYFGPGTRLTVT.

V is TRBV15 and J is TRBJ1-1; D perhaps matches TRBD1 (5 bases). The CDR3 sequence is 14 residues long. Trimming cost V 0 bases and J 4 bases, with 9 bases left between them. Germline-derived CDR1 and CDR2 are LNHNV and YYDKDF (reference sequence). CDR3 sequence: CATSREARGTEAFF. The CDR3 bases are TGTGCCACCAGCAGAGAAGCTAGGGGCACTGAAGCTTTCTTT. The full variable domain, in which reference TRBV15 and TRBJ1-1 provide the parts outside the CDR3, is DAMVIQNPRYQVTQFGKPVTLSCSQTLNHNVMYWYQQKSSQAPKLLFHYYDKDFNNEADTPDNFQSRRPNTSFCFLDIRSPGLGDTAMYLCATSREARGTEAFFGQGTRLTVV.

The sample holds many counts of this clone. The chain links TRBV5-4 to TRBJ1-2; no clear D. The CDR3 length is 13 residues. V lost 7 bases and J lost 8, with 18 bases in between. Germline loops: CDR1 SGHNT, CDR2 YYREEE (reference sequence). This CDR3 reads CASRLGGKRGYTF. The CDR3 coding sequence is TGTGCCAGCCGACTAGGAGGAAAAAGGGGCTACACCTTC.

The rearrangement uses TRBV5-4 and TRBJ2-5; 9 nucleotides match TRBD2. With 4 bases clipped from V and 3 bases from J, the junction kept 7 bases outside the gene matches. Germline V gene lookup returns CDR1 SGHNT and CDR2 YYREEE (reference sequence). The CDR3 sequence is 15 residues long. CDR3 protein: CASSLQAGGEETQYF. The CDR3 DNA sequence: TGTGCCAGCAGCCTCCAAGCGGGGGGAGAAGAGACCCAGTACTTC.

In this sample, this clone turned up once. This chain's CDR3 is CAWRGGSYTGELFF. The CDR3 nucleotides are TGTGCCTGGAGGGGGGGGTCCTACACCGGGGAGCTGTTTTTT. This chain connects TRBV30 to TRBJ2-2; 7 bases align to TRBD2. V trimming: 3 bases; J trimming: 3 bases; junction bases outside the gene matches: 4. This CDR3 spans 14 amino acids. CDR1 and CDR2 from the germline V gene are GTSNPN and SVGIG (reference sequence).

The CDR3 spells CAISPGGGLTANSPLHF. The CDR3 DNA reads as TGTGCCATCAGTCCCGGGGGGGGGTTAACGGCTAATTCACCCCTCCACTTT. The rearrangement uses TRBV10-3 and TRBJ1-6; the D gene is possibly TRBD1 (5 bases). Germline V lookup: CDR1 ENHRY, CDR2 SYGVKD. The CDR3 length is 17 residues. V was trimmed by 5 bases and J by 6 bases, leaving 20 bases between them.

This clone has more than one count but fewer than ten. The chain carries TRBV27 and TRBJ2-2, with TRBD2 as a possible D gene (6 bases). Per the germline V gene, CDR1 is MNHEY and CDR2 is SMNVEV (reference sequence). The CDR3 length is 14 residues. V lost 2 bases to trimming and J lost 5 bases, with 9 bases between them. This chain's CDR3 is CASSLVGGTGELFF. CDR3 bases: TGTGCCAGCAGTTTAGTAGGAGGGACCGGGGAGCTGTTTTTT.

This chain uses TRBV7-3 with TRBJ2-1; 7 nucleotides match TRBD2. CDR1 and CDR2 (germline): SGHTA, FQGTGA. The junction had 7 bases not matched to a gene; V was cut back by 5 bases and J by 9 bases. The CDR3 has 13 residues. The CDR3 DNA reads TGTGCCAGCAGCGTCCGGCGGGGGAGTGAGCAGTTCTTC. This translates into CASSVRRGSEQFF.

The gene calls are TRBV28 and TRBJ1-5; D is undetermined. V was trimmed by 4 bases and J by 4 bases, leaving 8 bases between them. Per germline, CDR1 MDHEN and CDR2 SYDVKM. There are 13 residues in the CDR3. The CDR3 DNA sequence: TGTGCCAGCAGTTATTCAGATAATCAGCCCCAGCATTTT. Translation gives CASSYSDNQPQHF.

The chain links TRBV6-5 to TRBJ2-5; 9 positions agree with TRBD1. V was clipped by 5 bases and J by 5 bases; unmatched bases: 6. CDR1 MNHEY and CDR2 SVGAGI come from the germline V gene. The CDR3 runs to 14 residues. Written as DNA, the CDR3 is TGTGCCAGCAGTCCTGGACAGGGGCGGGAGACCCAGTACTTC. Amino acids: CASSPGQGRETQYF.

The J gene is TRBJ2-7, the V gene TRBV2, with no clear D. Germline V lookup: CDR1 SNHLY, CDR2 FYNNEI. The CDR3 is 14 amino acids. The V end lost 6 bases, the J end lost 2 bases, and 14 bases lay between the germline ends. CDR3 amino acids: CASRLQSSTYEQYF. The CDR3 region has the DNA TGTGCCAGCAGATTACAGTCTTCTACCTACGAGCAGTACTTC.

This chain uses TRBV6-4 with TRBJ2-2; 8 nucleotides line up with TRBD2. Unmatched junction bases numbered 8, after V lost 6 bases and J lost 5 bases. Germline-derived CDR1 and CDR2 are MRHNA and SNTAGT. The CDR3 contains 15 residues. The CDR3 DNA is TGTGCCAGCAGGGGTATAGCGGGGTCGACCGGGGAGCTGTTTTTT. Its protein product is CASRGIAGSTGELFF.

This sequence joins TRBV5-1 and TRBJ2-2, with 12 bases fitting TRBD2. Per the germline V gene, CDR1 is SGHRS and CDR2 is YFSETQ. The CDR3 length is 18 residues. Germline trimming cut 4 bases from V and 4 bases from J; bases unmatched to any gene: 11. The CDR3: CASSLRTSGIESTGELFF. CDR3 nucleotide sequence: TGCGCCAGCAGCCTTCGGACTAGCGGGATAGAGAGCACCGGGGAGCTGTTTTTT.

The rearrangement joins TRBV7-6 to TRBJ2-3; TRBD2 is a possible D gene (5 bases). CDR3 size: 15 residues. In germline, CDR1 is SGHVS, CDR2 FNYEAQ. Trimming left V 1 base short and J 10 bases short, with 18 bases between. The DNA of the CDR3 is TGTGCCAGCAGCTTAGGGGGTTTAGCGACTTGGGCGCAGTATTTT. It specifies CASSLGGLATWAQYF.

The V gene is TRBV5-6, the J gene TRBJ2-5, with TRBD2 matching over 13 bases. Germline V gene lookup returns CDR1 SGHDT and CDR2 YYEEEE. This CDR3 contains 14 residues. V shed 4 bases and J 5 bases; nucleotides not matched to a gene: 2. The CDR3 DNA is TGTGCCAGCAGCGCGGGACTAGCGGGGGAGACCCAGTACTTC. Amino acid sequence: CASSAGLAGETQYF. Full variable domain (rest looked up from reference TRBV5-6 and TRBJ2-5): DAGVTQSPTHLIKTRGQQVTLRCSPKSGHDTVSWYQQALGQGPQFIFQYYEEEERQRGNFPDRFSGHQFPNYSSELNVNALLLGDSALYLCASSAGLAGETQYFGPGTRLLVL.

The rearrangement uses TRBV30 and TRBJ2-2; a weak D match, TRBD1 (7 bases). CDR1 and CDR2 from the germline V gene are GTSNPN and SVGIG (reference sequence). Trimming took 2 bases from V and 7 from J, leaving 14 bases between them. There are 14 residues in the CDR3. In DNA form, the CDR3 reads TGTGCCTGGAGTCGACAGGGAGGTCACGGGGAGCTGTTTTTT. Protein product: CAWSRQGGHGELFF. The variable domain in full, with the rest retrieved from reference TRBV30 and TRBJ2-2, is SQTIHQWPATLVQPVGSPLSLECTVEGTSNPNLYWYRQAAGRGLQLLFYSVGIGQISSEVPQNLSASRPQDRQFILSSKKLLLSDSGFYLCAWSRQGGHGELFFGEGSRLTVL.

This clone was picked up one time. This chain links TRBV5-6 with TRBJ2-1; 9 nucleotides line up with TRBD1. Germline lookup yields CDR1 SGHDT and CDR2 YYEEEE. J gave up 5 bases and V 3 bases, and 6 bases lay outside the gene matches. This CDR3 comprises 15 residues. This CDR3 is CASSSGTGIHNEQFF. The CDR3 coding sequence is TGTGCCAGCAGCTCGGGGACAGGGATCCACAATGAGCAGTTCTTC.